A single TCR beta chain is shown here with its context. The patients with Susac syndrome satisfied recently defined diagnostic criteria for either definite or probable disease. Negative isolation yielded the CD8+ and CD4+ T cells, while FACS enriched the TEMRA cells. This CDR3 region has 14 residues. This entry is derived from a study of CD8 T cells in Susac syndrome. With random hexamers, reverse transcription was performed on roughly 0.45 to 1 ug of RNA. Each CDR3 protein is one row after TCRdb ran MiXCR on the immunoSEQ multiplex PCR reads. The sample lists some 200,000 distinct CDR3 sequences; around nine tenths were seen once.

The V call is TRBV21-1, the J call TRBJ1-1; the table calls TRBD1, which could not be checked here. TRBV21-1 represents a pseudogene. The source material was CD4+ T cells from PBMCs. This clonotype was sampled from a human donor with Susac syndrome. The CDR3: CASRLDRVSAEAFF. Written as DNA, the CDR3 is TGTGCCAGCAGATTAGACAGGGTTAGCGCTGAAGCTTTCTTT.